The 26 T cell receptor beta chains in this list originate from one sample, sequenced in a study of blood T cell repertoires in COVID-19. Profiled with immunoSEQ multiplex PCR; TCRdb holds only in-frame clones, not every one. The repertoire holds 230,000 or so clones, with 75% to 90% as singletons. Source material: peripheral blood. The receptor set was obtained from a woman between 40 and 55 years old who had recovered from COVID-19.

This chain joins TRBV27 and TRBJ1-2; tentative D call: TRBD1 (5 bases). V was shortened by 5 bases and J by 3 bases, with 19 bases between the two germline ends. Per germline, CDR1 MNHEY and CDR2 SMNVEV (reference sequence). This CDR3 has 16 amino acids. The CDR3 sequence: CASSPHQQVWHYGYTF. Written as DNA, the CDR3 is TGTGCCAGCAGTCCCCACCAACAGGTTTGGCACTATGGCTACACCTTC.

CDR3 residues: CASRDPGIYNEQFF. DNA of the CDR3: TGCGCCAGCAGAGATCCAGGGATCTACAATGAGCAGTTCTTC. V and J are TRBV4-1 and TRBJ2-1, with D perhaps matching TRBD1 (5 bases). The CDR3 loop spans 14 amino acids. With 6 bases removed from V and 3 bases from J, the gap between germline ends came to 12 bases. The germline CDR1 and CDR2 sequences are MGHRA and YSYEKL.

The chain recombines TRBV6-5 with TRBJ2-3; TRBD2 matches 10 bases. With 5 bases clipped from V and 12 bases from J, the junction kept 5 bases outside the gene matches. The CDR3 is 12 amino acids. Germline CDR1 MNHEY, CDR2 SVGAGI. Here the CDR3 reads CASSHRTSGQYF. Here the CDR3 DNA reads TGTGCCAGCAGTCATCGGACTAGCGGCCAGTATTTT.

CDR3 region: CASRTRTATYGYTF. The CDR3, as DNA: TGTGCCAGCAGAACTAGGACAGCGACCTATGGCTACACCTTC. This chain uses TRBV7-2 with TRBJ1-2; TRBD1 is a possible D gene (6 bases). Deletions cut 6 bases from V and 4 bases from J, with 15 bases between. The CDR3 covers 14 residues. Germline values: CDR1 SGHTA, CDR2 FQGNSA.

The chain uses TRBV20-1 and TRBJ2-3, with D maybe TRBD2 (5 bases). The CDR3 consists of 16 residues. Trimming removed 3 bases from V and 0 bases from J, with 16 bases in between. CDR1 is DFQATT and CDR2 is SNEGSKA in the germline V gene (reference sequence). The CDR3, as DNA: TGCAGTGCTAGTCGCAACCGTCGGGGTAGCACAGATACGCAGTATTTT. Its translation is CSASRNRRGSTDTQYF.

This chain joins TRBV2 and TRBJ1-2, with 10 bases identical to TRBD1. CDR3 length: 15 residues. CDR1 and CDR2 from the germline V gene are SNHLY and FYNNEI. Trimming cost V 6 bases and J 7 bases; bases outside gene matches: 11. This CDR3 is CASSVREGQGSGYTF. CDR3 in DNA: TGTGCCAGCAGCGTCAGGGAGGGACAGGGGTCTGGCTACACCTTC. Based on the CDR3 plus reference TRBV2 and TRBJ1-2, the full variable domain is EPEVTQTPSHQVTQMGQEVILRCVPISNHLYFYWYRQILGQKVEFLVSFYNNEISEKSEIFDDQFSVERPDGSNFTLKIRSTKLEDSAMYFCASSVREGQGSGYTFGSGTRLTVV.

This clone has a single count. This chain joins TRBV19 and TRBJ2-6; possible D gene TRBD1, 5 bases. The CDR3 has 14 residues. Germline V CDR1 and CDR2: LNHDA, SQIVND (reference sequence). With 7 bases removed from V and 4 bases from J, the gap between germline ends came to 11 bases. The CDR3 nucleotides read TGTGCCAGTACCTGGGGCTTCGGGGCCAACGTCCTGACTTTC. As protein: CASTWGFGANVLTF.

The CDR3: CATSVSFCPYEQYV. CDR3 nucleotides: TGTGCCACCAGTGTTTCTTTCTGTCCCTACGAGCAGTACGTC. The chain couples TRBV24-1 to TRBJ2-7; no reliable D call. CDR1 and CDR2 (germline): KGHDR, SFDVKD. The CDR3 extends over 14 amino acids. V shed 5 bases and J shed 2 bases, with 12 bases lying between them.

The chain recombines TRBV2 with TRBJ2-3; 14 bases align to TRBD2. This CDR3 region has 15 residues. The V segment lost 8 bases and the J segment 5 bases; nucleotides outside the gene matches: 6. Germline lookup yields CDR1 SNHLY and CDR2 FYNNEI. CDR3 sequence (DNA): TGTGCCAGCCCGGGACTAGCGGGAGTGGGAGATACGCAGTATTTT. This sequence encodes CASPGLAGVGDTQYF.

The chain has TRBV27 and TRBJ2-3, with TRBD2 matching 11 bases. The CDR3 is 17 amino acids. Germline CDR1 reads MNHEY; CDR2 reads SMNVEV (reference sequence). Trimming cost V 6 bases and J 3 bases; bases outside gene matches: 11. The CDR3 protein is CASRLLGLAGMTDTQYF. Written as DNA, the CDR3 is TGTGCCAGCAGACTACTCGGACTAGCGGGCATGACAGATACGCAGTATTTT.

In nucleotides, the CDR3 is TGTGCCAGTAGTATAGAAGGGGTTGGCAATCAGCCCCAGCATTTT. Residues: CASSIEGVGNQPQHF. The J gene is TRBJ1-5, the V gene TRBV19; D possibly corresponds to TRBD1 (5 bases). Trimming took off 0 bases at V and 2 bases at J, with 8 bases between the two ends. The CDR3 extends over 15 amino acids. CDR1 is LNHDA and CDR2 is SQIVND in the germline V gene (reference sequence).

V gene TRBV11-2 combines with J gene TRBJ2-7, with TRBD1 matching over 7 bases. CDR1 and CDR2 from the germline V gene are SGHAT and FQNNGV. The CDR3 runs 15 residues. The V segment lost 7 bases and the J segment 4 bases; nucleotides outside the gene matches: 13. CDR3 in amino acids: CASNTGTAHHYEQYF. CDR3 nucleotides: TGTGCCAGCAACACCGGGACAGCACATCATTACGAGCAGTACTTC.

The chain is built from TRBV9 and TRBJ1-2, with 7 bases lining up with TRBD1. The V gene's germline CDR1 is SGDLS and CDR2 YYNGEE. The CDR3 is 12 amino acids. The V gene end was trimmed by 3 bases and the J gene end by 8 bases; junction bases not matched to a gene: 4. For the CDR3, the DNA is TGTGCCAGCAGCGCCACAGGGGACGGCTACACCTTC. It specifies CASSATGDGYTF.

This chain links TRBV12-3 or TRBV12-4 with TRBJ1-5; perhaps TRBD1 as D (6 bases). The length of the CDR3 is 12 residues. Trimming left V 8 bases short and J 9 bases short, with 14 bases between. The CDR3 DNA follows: TGTGCCAGCCAAACAGGGAGCCCGCCCCAGCATTTT. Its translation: CASQTGSPPQHF.

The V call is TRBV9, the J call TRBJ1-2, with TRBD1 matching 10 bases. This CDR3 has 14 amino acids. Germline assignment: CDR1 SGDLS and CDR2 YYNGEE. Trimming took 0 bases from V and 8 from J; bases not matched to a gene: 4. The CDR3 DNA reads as TGTGCCAGCAGCGTAGGGGACAGGGGAGTCGGCTACACCTTC. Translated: CASSVGDRGVGYTF.

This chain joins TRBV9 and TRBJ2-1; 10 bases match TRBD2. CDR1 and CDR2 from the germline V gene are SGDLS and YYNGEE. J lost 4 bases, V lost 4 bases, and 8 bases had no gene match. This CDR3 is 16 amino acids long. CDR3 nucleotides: TGTGCCAGCAGCACCGTGGCTAGCGGGGGTTACAATGAGCAGTTCTTC. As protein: CASSTVASGGYNEQFF.

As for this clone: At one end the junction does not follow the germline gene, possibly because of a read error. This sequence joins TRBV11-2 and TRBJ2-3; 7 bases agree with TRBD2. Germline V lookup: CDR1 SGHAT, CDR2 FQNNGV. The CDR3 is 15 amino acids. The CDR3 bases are TGTGCCAGCAGCTTAGAACGGGAGGTCACATATACGCAGTATTTT. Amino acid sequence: CASSLEREVTYTQYF.

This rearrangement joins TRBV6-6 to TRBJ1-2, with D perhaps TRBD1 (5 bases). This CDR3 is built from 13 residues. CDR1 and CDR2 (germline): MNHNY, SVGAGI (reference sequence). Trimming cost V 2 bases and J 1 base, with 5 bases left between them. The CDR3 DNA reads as TGTGCCAGCAGTTACGACAGTAACTATGGCTACACCTTC. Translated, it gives CASSYDSNYGYTF.

CDR3 in DNA: TGCGCCAGCAGTGAGGGACATCAAGAGACCCAGTACTTC. It encodes CASSEGHQETQYF. The chain is built from TRBV10-1 and TRBJ2-5, with D tentatively TRBD1 (5 bases). The CDR3 runs 13 residues. The V end was cut by 2 bases, the J end by 2 bases, with 6 bases between. Germline assignment: CDR1 WNHNN and CDR2 SYGVQD (reference sequence).

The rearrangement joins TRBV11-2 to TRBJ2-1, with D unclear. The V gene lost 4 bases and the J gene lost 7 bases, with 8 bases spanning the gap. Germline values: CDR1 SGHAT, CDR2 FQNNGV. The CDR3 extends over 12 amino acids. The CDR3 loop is CASSSLMNEQFF. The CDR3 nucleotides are TGTGCCAGCAGCTCCTTAATGAATGAGCAGTTCTTC.

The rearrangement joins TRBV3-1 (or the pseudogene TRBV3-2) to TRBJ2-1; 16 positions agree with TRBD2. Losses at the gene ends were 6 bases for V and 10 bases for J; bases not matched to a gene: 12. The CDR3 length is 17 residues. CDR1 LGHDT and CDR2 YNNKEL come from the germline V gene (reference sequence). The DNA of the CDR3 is TGTGCCAGCAGACGGGGACTAGCGGGAGGGCCATCATGGGAGCAGTTCTTC. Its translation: CASRRGLAGGPSWEQFF.

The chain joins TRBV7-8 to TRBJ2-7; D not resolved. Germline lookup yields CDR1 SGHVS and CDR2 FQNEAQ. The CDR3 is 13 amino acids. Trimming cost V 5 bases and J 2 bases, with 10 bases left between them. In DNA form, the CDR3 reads TGTGCCAGCAGCACGACGGGTCCCTACGAGCAGTACGTC. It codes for CASSTTGPYEQYV.

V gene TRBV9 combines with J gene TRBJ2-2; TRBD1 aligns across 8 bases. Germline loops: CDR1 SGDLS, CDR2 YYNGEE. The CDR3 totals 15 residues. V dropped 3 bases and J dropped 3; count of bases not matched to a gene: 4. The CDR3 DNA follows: TGTGCCAGCAGCGCAACAGGGGGGTACACCGGGGAGCTGTTTTTT. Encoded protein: CASSATGGYTGELFF.

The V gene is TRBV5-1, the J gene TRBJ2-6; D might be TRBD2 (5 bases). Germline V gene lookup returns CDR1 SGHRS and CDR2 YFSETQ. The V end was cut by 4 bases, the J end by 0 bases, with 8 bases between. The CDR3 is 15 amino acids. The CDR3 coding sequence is TGCGCCAGCAGCCAACGGGACTCTGGGGCCAACGTCCTGACTTTC. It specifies CASSQRDSGANVLTF.

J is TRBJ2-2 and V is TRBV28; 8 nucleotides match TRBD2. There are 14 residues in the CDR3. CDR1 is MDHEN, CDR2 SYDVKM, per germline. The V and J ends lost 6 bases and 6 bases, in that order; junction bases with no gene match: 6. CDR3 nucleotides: TGTGCCAGCAGAAGCGGGGGCTACCCCGGGGAGCTGTTTTTT. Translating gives CASRSGGYPGELFF. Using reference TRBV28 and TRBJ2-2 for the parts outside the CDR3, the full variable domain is DVKVTQSSRYLVKRTGEKVFLECVQDMDHENMFWYRQDPGLGLRLIYFSYDVKMKEKGDIPEGYSVSREKKERFSLILESASTNQTSMYLCASRSGGYPGELFFGEGSRLTVL.

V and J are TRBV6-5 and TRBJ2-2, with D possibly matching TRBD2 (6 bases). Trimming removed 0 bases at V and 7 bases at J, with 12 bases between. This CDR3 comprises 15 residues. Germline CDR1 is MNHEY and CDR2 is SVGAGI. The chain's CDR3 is CASSYSWGVDGELFF. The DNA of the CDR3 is TGTGCCAGCAGTTACTCATGGGGGGTGGACGGGGAGCTGTTTTTT.